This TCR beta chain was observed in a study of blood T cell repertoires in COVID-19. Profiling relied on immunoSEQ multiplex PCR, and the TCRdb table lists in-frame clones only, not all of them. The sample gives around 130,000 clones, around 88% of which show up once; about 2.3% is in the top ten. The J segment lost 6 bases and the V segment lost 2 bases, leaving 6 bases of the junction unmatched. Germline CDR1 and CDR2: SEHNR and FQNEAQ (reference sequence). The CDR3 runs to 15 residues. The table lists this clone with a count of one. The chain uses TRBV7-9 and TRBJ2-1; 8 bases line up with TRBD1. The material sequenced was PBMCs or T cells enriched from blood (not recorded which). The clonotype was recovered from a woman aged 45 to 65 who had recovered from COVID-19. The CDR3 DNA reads TGTGCCAGCAGCTTATTATACGGACAGGGCAATGAGCAGTTCTTC. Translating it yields CASSLLYGQGNEQFF. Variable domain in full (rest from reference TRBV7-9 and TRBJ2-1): DTGVSQNPRHKITKRGQNVTFRCDPISEHNRLYWYRQTLGQGPEFLTYFQNEAQLEKSRLLSDRFSAERPKGSFSTLEIQRTEQGDSAMYLCASSLLYGQGNEQFFGPGTRLTVL.